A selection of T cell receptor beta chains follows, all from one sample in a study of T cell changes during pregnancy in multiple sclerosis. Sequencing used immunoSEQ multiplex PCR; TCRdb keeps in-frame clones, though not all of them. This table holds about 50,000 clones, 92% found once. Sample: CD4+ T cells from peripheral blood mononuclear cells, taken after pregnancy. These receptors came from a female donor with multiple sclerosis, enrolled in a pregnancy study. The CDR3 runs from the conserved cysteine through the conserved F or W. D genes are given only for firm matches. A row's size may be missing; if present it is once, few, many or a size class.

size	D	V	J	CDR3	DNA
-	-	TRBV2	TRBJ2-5	CASSEDGLPEETQYF	TGTGCCAGCAGTGAAGATGGACTACCTGAAGAGACCCAGTACTTC
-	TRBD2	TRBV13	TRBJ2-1	CASSPKRGLAFFNEQFF	TGTGCCAGCAGCCCCAAGAGGGGACTAGCGTTCTTTAATGAGCAGTTCTTC
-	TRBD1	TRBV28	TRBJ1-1	CASRDTLGTGGTNTEAFF	TGTGCCAGCAGGGACACCCTCGGGACAGGGGGTACCAACACTGAAGCTTTCTTT
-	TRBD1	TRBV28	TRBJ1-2	CASRETGSGYTF	TGTGCCAGCAGGGAGACAGGGTCTGGCTACACCTTC
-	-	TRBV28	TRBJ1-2	CASSYYGYTF	TGTGCCAGCAGTTACTACGGCTACACCTTC
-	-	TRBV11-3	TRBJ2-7	CASSVGQTYEQYF	TGTGCCAGCAGCGTAGGACAGACCTACGAGCAGTACTTC
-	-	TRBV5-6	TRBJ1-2	CASSWGPNGYTF	TGTGCCAGCAGCTGGGGCCCAAATGGCTACACCTTC
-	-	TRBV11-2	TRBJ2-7	CASSVPFWAGHYEQYF	TGTGCCAGCAGCGTCCCATTCTGGGCGGGCCACTACGAGCAGTACTTC
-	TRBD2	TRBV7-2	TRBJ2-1	CASSGLATTYNEQFF	TGTGCCAGCAGCGGACTAGCCACCACCTACAATGAGCAGTTCTTC
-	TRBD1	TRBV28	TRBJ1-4	CASSLPQGAVPNEKLFF	TGTGCCAGCAGTTTACCCCAGGGGGCGGTGCCTAATGAAAAACTGTTTTTT
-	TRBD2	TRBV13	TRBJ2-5	CASSETSGRAVETQYF	TGTGCCAGCAGCGAAACTAGCGGGAGGGCCGTAGAGACCCAGTACTTC
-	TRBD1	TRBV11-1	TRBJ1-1	CASSSGQGGTEAFF	TGTGCCAGCAGCTCGGGACAGGGAGGAACTGAAGCTTTCTTT
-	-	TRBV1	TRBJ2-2	CTSSQEAGLDTGELFF	TGCACCAGCAGCCAAGAAGCGGGATTGGACACCGGGGAGCTGTTTTTT
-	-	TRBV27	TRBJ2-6	CASSTRVNGANVLTF	TGTGCCAGCAGTACCAGGGTAAATGGGGCCAACGTCCTGACTTTC
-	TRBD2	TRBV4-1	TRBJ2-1	CASSQDVGSGRRVENEQFF	TGCGCCAGCAGCCAAGATGTCGGTAGCGGGAGGCGGGTGGAAAATGAGCAGTTCTTC
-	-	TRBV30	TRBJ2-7	CAWSSLHEQYF	TGTGCCTGGAGTTCACTCCACGAGCAGTACTTC
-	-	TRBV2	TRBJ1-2	CASCKLPNYGYTF	TGTGCCAGCTGTAAACTGCCTAACTATGGCTACACCTTC
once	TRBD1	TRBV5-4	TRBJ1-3	CASSWEQGAGNTIYF	TGTGCCAGCAGCTGGGAACAGGGGGCTGGAAACACCATATATTTT
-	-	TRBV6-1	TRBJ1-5	CASSRAQPQHF	TGTGCCAGCAGCAGGGCGCAGCCCCAGCATTTT
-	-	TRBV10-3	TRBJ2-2	CAIRSSGELFF	TGTGCCATCAGATCGAGCGGGGAGCTGTTTTTT
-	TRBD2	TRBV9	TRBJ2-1	CASSPRLAGSYNEQFF	TGTGCCAGCAGTCCTCGACTAGCGGGATCCTACAATGAGCAGTTCTTC
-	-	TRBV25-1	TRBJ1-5	CASSPLAGNQPQHF	TGTGCCAGCAGTCCCCTAGCCGGTAATCAGCCCCAGCATTTT
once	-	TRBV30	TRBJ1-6	CAWTEGNNSPLHF	TGTGCCTGGACGGAGGGTAATAATTCACCCCTCCACTTT
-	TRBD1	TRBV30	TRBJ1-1	CAWSRGQGRAFF	TGTGCCTGGAGTCGAGGACAGGGCAGGGCTTTCTTT
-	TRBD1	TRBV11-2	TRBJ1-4	CASSLGPGQSNEKLFF	TGTGCCAGCAGCTTAGGGCCGGGACAGAGTAATGAAAAACTGTTTTTT
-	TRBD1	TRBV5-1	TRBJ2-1	CASSPVQQGRRFYNEQFF	TGCGCCAGCAGCCCCGTGCAACAGGGGCGTAGGTTTTACAATGAGCAGTTCTTC
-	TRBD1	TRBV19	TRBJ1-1	CATSTGLNTEAFF	TGTGCCACCTCGACAGGGTTGAACACTGAAGCTTTCTTT
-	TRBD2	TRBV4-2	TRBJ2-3	CASSQERGGLAGADTQYF	TGTGCCAGCAGCCAAGAGAGAGGTGGGCTAGCGGGAGCTGATACGCAGTATTTT
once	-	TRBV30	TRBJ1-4	CAWSVYGGLGPNEKLFF	TGTGCCTGGAGTGTTTACGGGGGGCTTGGCCCTAATGAAAAACTGTTTTTT
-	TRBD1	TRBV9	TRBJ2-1	CASSPYTGGWDNEQFF	TGTGCCAGCAGCCCGTATACAGGGGGCTGGGACAATGAGCAGTTCTTC
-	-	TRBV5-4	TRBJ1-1	CASSRTGTLNTEAFF	TGTGCCAGCAGCAGAACAGGGACCTTGAACACTGAAGCTTTCTTT
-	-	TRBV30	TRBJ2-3	CAWSPGTDTQYF	TGTGCCTGGAGTCCAGGTACAGATACGCAGTATTTT
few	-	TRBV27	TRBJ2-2	CASSLLRRGLVTGELFF	TGTGCCAGCAGTTTACTCCGCCGGGGACTCGTCACCGGGGAGCTGTTTTTT
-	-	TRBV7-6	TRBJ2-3	CASSLSRGSTDTQYF	TGTGCCAGCAGCTTATCGCGGGGAAGCACAGATACGCAGTATTTT
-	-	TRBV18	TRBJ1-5	CASSPLGGLNNQPQHF	TGTGCCAGCTCACCACTAGGAGGGCTAAACAATCAGCCCCAGCATTTT
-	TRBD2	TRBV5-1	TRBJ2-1	CASSLGASGHGSYNEQFF	TGCGCCAGCAGCTTGGGAGCTAGCGGCCACGGGTCCTACAATGAGCAGTTCTTC
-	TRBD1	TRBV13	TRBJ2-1	CASSLGDRHYNEQFF	TGTGCCAGCAGCTTAGGGGACAGGCATTACAATGAGCAGTTCTTC
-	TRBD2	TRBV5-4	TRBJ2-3	CASSHGLAGARGTRTDTQYF	TGTGCCAGCAGCCACGGACTAGCGGGAGCAAGAGGTACTCGTACAGATACGCAGTATTTT
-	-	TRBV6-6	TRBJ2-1	CASSYVRNEQFF	TGTGCCAGCAGTTACGTCCGGAATGAGCAGTTCTTC
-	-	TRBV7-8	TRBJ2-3	CASSLRSYTDTQYF	TGTGCCAGCAGCTTACGGTCCTACACAGATACGCAGTATTTT
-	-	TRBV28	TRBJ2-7	CASSGDRTTRF	TGTGCCAGCAGTGGCGACCGGACAACCCGTTTC
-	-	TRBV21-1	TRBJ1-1	CASSSNGQENTEAFF	TGTGCCAGCAGCTCTAACGGCCAGGAGAACACTGAAGCTTTCTTT
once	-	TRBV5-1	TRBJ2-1	CASSPRGSGAPGEQFF	TGCGCCAGCAGCCCCCGAGGTAGCGGAGCCCCGGGTGAGCAGTTCTTC
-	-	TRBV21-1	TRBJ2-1	CASSKEGVRVVVDEQFF	TGTGCCAGCAGCAAAGAGGGAGTGCGGGTGGTGGTGGATGAGCAGTTCTTC
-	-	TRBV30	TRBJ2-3	CAWSVRSAGGDTQYF	TGTGCCTGGAGTGTGAGAAGCGCTGGAGGGGATACGCAGTATTTT
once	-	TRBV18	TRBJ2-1	CASSAFSKEQFF	TGTGCCAGCTCAGCTTTTAGCAAAGAGCAGTTCTTC
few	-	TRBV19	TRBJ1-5	CASRPGFGGNQPQHF	TGTGCCAGTAGGCCCGGTTTCGGGGGCAATCAGCCCCAGCATTTT
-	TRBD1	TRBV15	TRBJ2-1	CATWTGGSYNEQFF	TGTGCCACCTGGACAGGGGGCTCCTACAATGAGCAGTTCTTC
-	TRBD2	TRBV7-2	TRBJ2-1	CASSRATSGMSSYNEQFF	TGTGCCAGCAGCCGTGCGACTAGCGGGATGAGCTCCTACAATGAGCAGTTCTTC
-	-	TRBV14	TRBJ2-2	CASSRHITGELFF	TGTGCCAGCAGCCGACACATCACCGGGGAGCTGTTTTTT
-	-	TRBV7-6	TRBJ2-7	CASSPLGGSSYEQYF	TGTGCCAGCAGCCCCCTGGGGGGAAGCTCCTACGAGCAGTACTTC
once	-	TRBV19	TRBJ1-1	CASSSQAKVSEAFF	TGTGCCAGTAGTTCACAGGCAAAAGTCAGCGAAGCTTTCTTT
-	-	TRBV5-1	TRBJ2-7	CASSLVAGPSYEQYF	TGCGCCAGCAGCTTGGTGGCAGGGCCTTCCTACGAGCAGTACTTC
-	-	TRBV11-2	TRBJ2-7	CASSHYTGTPGYEQYF	TGTGCCAGCAGCCACTATACCGGGACACCGGGCTACGAGCAGTACTTC
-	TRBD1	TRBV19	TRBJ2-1	CASIGTGGTEQFF	TGTGCCAGTATTGGGACAGGGGGTACTGAGCAGTTCTTC